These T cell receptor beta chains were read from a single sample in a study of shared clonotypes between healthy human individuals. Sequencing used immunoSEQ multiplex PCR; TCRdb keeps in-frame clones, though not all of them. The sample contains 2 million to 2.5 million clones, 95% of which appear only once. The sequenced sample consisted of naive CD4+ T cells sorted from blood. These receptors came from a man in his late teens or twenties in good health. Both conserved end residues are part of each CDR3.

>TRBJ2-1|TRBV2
CASSERGPLNEQFF
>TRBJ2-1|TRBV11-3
CASSSSSGSSYNEQFF
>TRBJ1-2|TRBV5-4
CASSYDKGAYGYTF
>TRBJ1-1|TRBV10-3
CAISESGGTNTEAFF
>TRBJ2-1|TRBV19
CASSSRVARWVNEQFF
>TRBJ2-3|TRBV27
CASSPRTGWWTDTQYF
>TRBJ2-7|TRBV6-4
CASSDGTYEQYF
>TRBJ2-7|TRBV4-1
CASSHRDRDAYEQYF
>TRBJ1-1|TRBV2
CASSVSYGYENTEAFF
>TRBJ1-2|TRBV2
CASSDLMVNYGYTF
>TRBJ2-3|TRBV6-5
CASSGGTSGTNTQYF
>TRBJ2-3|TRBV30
CAWRAGQSSTDTQYF
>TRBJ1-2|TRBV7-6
CASSLAFPGDGYTF
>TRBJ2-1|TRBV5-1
CASSRTPGTGFNEQFF
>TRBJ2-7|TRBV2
CASSLEWREQYF
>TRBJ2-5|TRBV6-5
CASSYPRRGETQYF
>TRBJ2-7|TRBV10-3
CAISGDGGYEQYF
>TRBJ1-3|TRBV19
CATYGVLGNTIYF
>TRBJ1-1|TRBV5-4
CASNTITGLATEAFF
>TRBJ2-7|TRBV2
CASSERTSGSNEQYF